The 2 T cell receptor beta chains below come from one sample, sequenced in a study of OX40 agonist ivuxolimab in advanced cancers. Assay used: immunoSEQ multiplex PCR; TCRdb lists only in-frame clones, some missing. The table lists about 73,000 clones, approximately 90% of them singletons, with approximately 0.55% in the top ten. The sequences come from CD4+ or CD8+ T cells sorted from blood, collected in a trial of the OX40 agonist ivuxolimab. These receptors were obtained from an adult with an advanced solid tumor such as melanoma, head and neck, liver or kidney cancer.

The DNA for the CDR3 is TGTGCCAGCAGCTGGGGGGCTACCGGGGAGCTGTTTTTT. Its protein product is CASSWGATGELFF. The chain is built from TRBV11-1 and TRBJ2-2; D may match TRBD1 or TRBD2 (6 bases each). The germline CDR1 and CDR2 sequences are SGHAT and FQDESV (reference sequence). The CDR3 is 13 amino acids. With 4 bases removed from V and 5 bases from J, the gap between germline ends came to 8 bases.

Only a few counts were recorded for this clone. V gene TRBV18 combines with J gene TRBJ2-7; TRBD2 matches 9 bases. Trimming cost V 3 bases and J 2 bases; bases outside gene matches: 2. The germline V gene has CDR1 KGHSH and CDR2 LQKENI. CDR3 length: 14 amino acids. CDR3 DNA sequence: TGTGCCAGCTCACCCCGGACTAGCGCCTACGAGCAGTACTTC. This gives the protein CASSPRTSAYEQYF.